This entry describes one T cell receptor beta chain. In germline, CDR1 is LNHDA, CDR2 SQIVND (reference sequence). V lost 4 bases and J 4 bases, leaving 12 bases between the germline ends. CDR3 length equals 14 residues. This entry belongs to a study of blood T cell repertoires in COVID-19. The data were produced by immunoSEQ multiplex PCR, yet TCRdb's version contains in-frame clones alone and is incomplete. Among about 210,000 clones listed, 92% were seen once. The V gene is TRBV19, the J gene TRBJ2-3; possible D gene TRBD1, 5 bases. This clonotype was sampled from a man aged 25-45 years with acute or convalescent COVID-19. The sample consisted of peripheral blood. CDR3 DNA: TGTGCCAGTAGTAGAGCCAGGGAATCAGATACGCAGTATTTT. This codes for CASSRARESDTQYF.